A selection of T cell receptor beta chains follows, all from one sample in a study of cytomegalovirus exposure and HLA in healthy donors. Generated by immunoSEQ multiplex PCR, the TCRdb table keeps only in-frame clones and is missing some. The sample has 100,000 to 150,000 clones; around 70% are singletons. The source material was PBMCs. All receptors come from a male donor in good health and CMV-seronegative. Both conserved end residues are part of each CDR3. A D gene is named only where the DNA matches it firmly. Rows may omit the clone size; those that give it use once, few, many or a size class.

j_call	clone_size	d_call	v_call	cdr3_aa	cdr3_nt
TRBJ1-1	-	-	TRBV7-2	CASSLARGGTEAFF	TGTGCCAGCAGCTTAGCTAGGGGGGGGACTGAAGCTTTCTTT
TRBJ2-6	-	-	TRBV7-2	CASSSPPGAAGANVLTF	TGTGCCAGCAGCTCGCCCCCAGGGGCTGCTGGGGCCAACGTCCTGACTTTC
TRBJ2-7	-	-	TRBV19	CASSIRPDGYSYEQYF	TGTGCCAGTAGTATACGCCCCGACGGGTACTCCTACGAGCAGTACTTC
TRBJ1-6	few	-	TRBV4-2	CASSHPAGGISPLHF	TGTGCCAGCAGCCACCCTGCTGGGGGGATTTCACCCCTCCACTTT
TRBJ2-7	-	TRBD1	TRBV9	CASSAGLTGGEQYF	TGTGCCAGCAGCGCTGGACTTACAGGGGGCGAGCAGTACTTC
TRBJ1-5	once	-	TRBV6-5	CASSPFAGQPQHF	TGTGCCAGCAGCCCTTTTGCGGGTCAGCCCCAGCATTTT
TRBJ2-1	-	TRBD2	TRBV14	CASSQDPGLAVLNEQFF	TGTGCCAGCAGCCAAGACCCGGGACTAGCGGTACTCAATGAGCAGTTCTTC
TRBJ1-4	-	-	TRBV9	CASSVETACNEKLFF	TGTGCCAGCAGCGTAGAAACAGCTTGTAATGAAAAACTGTTTTTT
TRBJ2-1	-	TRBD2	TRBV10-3	CATLPSGEIPKQFF	TGTGCCACCCTCCCTAGCGGGGAAATCCCCAAGCAGTTCTTC
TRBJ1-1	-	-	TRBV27	CASSPIQNTEAFF	TGTGCCAGCAGCCCTATTCAGAACACTGAAGCTTTCTTT
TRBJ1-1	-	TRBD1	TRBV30	CAWSIGTGRTEAFF	TGTGCCTGGAGTATAGGGACAGGGAGAACTGAAGCTTTCTTT
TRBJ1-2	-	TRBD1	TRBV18	CASSDRDREANYGYTF	TGTGCCAGCTCAGACCGGGACAGGGAAGCTAACTATGGCTACACCTTC
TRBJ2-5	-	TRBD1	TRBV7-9	CASSSQGARETQYF	TGTGCCAGCAGCTCACAGGGGGCTAGGGAGACCCAGTACTTC
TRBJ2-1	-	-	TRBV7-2	CASSLGSGVPGNEQFF	TGTGCCAGCAGCTTAGGTTCGGGGGTCCCTGGCAATGAGCAGTTCTTC
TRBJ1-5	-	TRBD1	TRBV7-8	CASSPTGTGYQPQHF	TGTGCCAGCAGCCCGACCGGGACAGGATATCAGCCCCAGCATTTT
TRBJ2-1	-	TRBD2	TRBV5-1	CASSLGGLAGIEEQFF	TGCGCCAGCAGCTTGGGGGGACTAGCGGGGATAGAAGAGCAGTTCTTC
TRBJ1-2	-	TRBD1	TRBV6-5	CASSYRGGQGADGYTF	TGTGCCAGCAGTTACCGTGGGGGACAGGGGGCTGATGGCTACACCTTC
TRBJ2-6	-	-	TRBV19	CASSQDRSSGANVLTF	TGTGCCAGTAGTCAAGACAGAAGCTCTGGGGCCAACGTCCTGACTTTC
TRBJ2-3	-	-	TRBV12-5	CASGFWPADTQYF	TGTGCTAGTGGTTTCTGGCCCGCAGATACGCAGTATTTT
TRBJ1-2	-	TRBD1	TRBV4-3	CASSQDGNRGDYGYTF	TGCGCCAGCAGCCAAGATGGGAACAGGGGGGACTATGGCTACACCTTC
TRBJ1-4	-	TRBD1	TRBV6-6	CASRQGATNEKLFF	TGTGCCAGCAGGCAGGGGGCAACTAATGAAAAACTGTTTTTT
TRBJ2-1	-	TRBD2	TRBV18	CASSPRTSGGNEQFF	TGTGCCAGCTCACCGCGGACTAGCGGGGGAAATGAGCAGTTCTTC
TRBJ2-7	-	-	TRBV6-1	CASSEVYSYEQYF	TGTGCCAGCAGTGAAGTATACTCCTACGAGCAGTACTTC
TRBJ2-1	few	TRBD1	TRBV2	CASSRDRGSSNEQFF	TGTGCCAGCAGTCGGGACAGGGGAAGCTCCAATGAGCAGTTCTTC
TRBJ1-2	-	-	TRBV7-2	CASSLRAASPNYGYTF	TGTGCCAGCAGCCTCAGGGCGGCCTCGCCTAACTATGGCTACACCTTC
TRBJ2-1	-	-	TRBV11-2	CASTPEGRNNEQFF	TGTGCCAGCACCCCAGAGGGCCGGAACAATGAGCAGTTCTTC
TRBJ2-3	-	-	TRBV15	CATSRDLDTQYF	TGTGCCACCAGCAGAGATCTGGATACGCAGTATTTT
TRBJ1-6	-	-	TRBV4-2	CASSQGRQSNSPLHF	TGTGCCAGCAGCCAAGGTCGACAGAGTAATTCACCCCTCCACTTT
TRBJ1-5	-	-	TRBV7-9	CASSLRQYQPQHF	TGTGCCAGCAGCTTAAGACAGTATCAGCCCCAGCATTTT
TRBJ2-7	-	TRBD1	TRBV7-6	CASSLSGTVYEQYF	TGTGCCAGCAGCTTATCCGGGACAGTCTACGAGCAGTACTTC
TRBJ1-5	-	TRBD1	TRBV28	CASRPSQYRGASNSNQPQHF	TGTGCCAGCAGGCCCTCCCAGTACAGGGGGGCTTCCAATAGCAATCAGCCCCAGCATTTT
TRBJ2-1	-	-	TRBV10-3	CAISWRGDEQFF	TGTGCCATCTCTTGGCGAGGCGATGAGCAGTTCTTC
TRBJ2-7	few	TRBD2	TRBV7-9	CASSLDREVAGGTYEQYF	TGTGCCAGCAGCTTAGATAGGGAGGTAGCGGGCGGCACCTACGAGCAGTACTTC
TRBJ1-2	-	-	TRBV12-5	CASGLVQGEGDYGYTF	TGTGCTAGTGGTTTGGTACAAGGAGAGGGAGACTATGGCTACACCTTC
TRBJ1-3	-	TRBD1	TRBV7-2	CASRGQGGNTIYF	TGTGCCAGCAGGGGACAGGGAGGAAACACCATATATTTT
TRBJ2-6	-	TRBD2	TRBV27	CASSAAGGFGANVLTF	TGTGCCAGCAGTGCCGCGGGGGGCTTTGGGGCCAACGTCCTGACTTTC
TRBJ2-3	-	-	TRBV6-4	CASSGGGVADTQYF	TGTGCCAGCAGTGGGGGGGGCGTCGCAGATACGCAGTATTTT
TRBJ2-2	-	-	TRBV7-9	CASSRGQEGGELFF	TGTGCCAGCAGCCGCGGACAGGAGGGCGGGGAGCTGTTTTTT
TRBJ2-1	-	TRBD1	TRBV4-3	CASSLGQGPGEQFF	TGCGCCAGCAGCCTGGGACAGGGTCCGGGCGAGCAGTTCTTC
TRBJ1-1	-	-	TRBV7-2	CASSKQPTGVNTEAFF	TGTGCCAGCAGCAAACAACCCACGGGTGTGAACACTGAAGCTTTCTTT
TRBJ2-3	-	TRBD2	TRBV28	CASSFPSGGSTDTQYF	TGTGCCAGCAGTTTCCCTAGCGGGGGCAGCACAGATACGCAGTATTTT
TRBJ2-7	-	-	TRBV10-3	CAISEFRAAYEQYF	TGTGCCATCAGTGAGTTCAGGGCGGCCTACGAGCAGTACTTC
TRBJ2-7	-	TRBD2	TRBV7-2	CASSQRTSGIREQYF	TGTGCCAGCAGCCAACGGACTAGCGGGATTCGTGAGCAGTACTTC
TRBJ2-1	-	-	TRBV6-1	CASSSEGGSYNEQFF	TGTGCCAGCAGCTCAGAAGGGGGCTCCTACAATGAGCAGTTCTTC
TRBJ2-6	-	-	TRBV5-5	CASSLAGAGANVLTF	TGTGCCAGCAGCTTGGCGGGAGCCGGGGCCAACGTCCTGACTTTC
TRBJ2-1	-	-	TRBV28	CASSLSVGAVDEQFF	TGTGCCAGCAGTTTATCTGTGGGAGCGGTCGATGAGCAGTTCTTC
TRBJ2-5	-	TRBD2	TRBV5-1	CASSLGLAGGQIQETQYF	TGCGCCAGCAGCTTGGGGCTAGCGGGAGGACAAATCCAAGAGACCCAGTACTTC
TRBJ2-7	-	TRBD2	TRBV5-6	CASSSGTSYEQYF	TGTGCCAGCAGCTCCGGGACTAGCTACGAGCAGTACTTC
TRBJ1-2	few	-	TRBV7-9	CAIAGDNYGYTF	TGTGCCATCGCAGGGGATAACTATGGCTACACCTTC
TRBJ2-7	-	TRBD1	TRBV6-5	CATSGTDYEQYF	TGTGCCACCTCCGGGACAGACTACGAGCAGTACTTC
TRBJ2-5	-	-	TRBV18	CASSPTGGTSRETQYF	TGTGCCAGCTCACCGACAGGGGGGACTAGTCGCGAGACCCAGTACTTC
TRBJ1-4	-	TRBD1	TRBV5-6	CASSPGQAPGKLFF	TGTGCCAGCAGCCCGGGACAGGCCCCTGGAAAACTGTTTTTT
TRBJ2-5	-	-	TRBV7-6	CASKNREWETQYF	TGTGCCAGCAAGAACAGAGAGTGGGAGACCCAGTACTTC
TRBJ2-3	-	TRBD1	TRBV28	CASSAGGEGTDTQYF	TGTGCCAGCAGCGCAGGGGGAGAGGGCACAGATACGCAGTATTTT
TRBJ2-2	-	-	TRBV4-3	CANSQEHWAGNTGELFF	TGCGCCAACAGCCAAGAGCACTGGGCAGGGAACACCGGGGAGCTGTTTTTT
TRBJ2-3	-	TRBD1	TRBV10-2	CASSKPGTGGQYF	TGCGCCAGCAGTAAACCCGGGACAGGGGGGCAGTATTTT
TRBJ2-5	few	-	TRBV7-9	CASTGEWETQYF	TGTGCCAGTACGGGAGAGTGGGAGACCCAGTACTTC
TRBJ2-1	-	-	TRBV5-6	CASTNGTFRRGYNEQFF	TGTGCCAGCACCAACGGGACTTTCCGAAGGGGCTACAATGAGCAGTTCTTC
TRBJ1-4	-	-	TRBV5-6	CASSLIGQGGANEKLFF	TGTGCCAGCAGCTTGATCGGCCAAGGGGGAGCTAATGAAAAACTGTTTTTT
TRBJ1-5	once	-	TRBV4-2	CASSRGDRNSNQPQHF	TGTGCCAGCAGCCGAGGTGACAGGAATAGCAATCAGCCCCAGCATTTT